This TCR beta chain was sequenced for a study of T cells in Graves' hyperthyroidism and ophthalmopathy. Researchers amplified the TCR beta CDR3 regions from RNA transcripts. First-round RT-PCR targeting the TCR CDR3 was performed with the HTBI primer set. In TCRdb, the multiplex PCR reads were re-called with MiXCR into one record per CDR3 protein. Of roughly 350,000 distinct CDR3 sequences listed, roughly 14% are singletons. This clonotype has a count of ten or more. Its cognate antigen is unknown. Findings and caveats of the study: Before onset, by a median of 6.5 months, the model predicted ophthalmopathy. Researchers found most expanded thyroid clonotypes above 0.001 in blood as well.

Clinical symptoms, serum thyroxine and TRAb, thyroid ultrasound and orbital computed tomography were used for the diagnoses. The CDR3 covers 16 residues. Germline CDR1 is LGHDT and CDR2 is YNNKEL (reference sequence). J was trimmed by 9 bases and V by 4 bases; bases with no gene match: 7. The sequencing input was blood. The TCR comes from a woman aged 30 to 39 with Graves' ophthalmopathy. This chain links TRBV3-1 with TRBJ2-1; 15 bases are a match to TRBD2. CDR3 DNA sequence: TGTGCCAGCAGCCCTGAATGGACTAGCGGGGGGGGTGAGCAGTTCTTC. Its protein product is CASSPEWTSGGGEQFF.